Sequencing of this TCR beta chain was carried out in a study of regulatory T cells in long-lasting Graves disease. Whole-study results and caveats: TRBV28, TRBJ1-2 and TRBJ2-5 were favored in persistent disease.

The CDR3 contains 13 residues. Between the trimmed V and J ends, which lost 0 bases and 7 bases, there was a span of 9 bases. Looked up from germline, CDR1 is SNHLY and CDR2 is FYNNEI. The TCR beta library used iRepertoire HTBI primers with Arm-PCR amplification of CDR3. From the multiplex PCR reads, TCRdb called clonotypes with MiXCR, one entry per CDR3 protein. The sample has 450,000 to 500,000 distinct CDR3 sequences; around 15% are singletons. Time point reported: newly diagnosed GD, antithyroid drugs for less than 3 months. TCR sequences were obtained from RNA taken from PBMCs. This clonotype was counted ten times or more. What it binds is unknown. The same data also went into a second study, on T cells in Graves' hyperthyroidism and ophthalmopathy. That report adds: Patients were aged 18 to 65, had disease duration under 2 months, and had newly diagnosed hyperthyroidism.

The chain combines TRBV2 with TRBJ2-5; D call uncertain. This clonotype was obtained from a man aged 35 to 55 with Graves disease. Sequences were derived from peripheral blood mononuclear cells (PBMCs), sampled at new diagnosis, from a patient treated with antithyroid drugs. The CDR3 nucleotides read TGTGCCAGCAGTGAAGCGCGGTTGGTGACCCAGTACTTC. Translating it yields CASSEARLVTQYF.